The sequence of this T cell receptor (beta chain) was determined in a study of beta chain bispecific antibodies for T cell cancers. Points from the study as a whole: The TRBV12-3 share of total TRBV signal fell approximately 99% after anti-TRBV12 rather than anti-CD19 exposure. Most targeted TRBV signal came from the leukemia cell line cells, not normal T cells.

Germline V gene lookup returns CDR1 MNHNY and CDR2 SVGAGI (reference sequence). Trimming pared 0 bases from V and 6 bases from J, leaving 15 bases between. This CDR3 comprises 16 residues. TCRdb re-derived calls from the 5' RACE reads in MiXCR, one entry per CDR3 protein. This table has 20,000 to 25,000 distinct CDR3 sequences, 2% to 2.5% appearing once. This clonotype was detected a few times. Its antigen is undetermined. Blood mononuclear cells were expanded for 3 to 4 days using either OKT3 anti-CD3 antibody or CD3/CD28 beads. The sample in question was healthy donor T cells cultured with leukemia cells, obtained from a culture containing a bispecific antibody targeting TCR Vbeta12. The sequence was collected from a human donor in good health. Some clones in this sample may be carry-over from other donors' samples. This chain uses TRBV6-6 with TRBJ2-1; D unclear. CDR3 nucleotides: TGTGCCAGCAGTTACTCGAACCCCGGGTTTGGCAATGAGCAGTTCTTC. This codes for CASSYSNPGFGNEQFF.